This T cell receptor beta chain emerged from a study of cytomegalovirus exposure and HLA in healthy donors. Study-level results: A later analysis linked 15,000 to 20,000 TCR beta sequences to HLA alleles at 0.05 false discovery rate. A later analysis found TCR association rates differed by HLA locus, highest for DRB1 and lowest for HLA-C. Common viral pathogens seemed to be connected with several of the most significant clusters, according to a later analysis. Analyzed later, most CMV-associated TCR beta chains appeared HLA-restricted.

The CDR3 has 13 residues. CDR1 is SGDLS and CDR2 is YYNGEE in the germline V gene. V shed 0 bases and J shed 8 bases, with 11 bases lying between them. Regarding this clone: The antigen is not known.

With 60 Vbeta and 13 Jbeta primers, the PCR was carried out. Clones were sequenced by immunoSEQ multiplex PCR, and TCRdb holds only the in-frame ones, with some missing. The top ten clones hold more than 4% of a sample with approximately 160,000 clones, 80% to 90% of them seen once. The specimen sequenced was PBMCs. This chain uses TRBV9 with TRBJ1-2; maybe TRBD1 (6 bases). The clonotype was recovered from a girl between 5 and 17 years old in good health and CMV-seropositive. The CDR3 DNA is TGTGCCAGCAGCGTAGTACAGGGTGGCGGCTACACCTTC. This codes for CASSVVQGGGYTF. Looking up the rest from reference TRBV9 and TRBJ1-2 gives the full variable domain: DSGVTQTPKHLITATGQRVTLRCSPRSGDLSVYWYQQSLDQGLQFLIQYYNGEERAKGNILERFSAQQFPDLHSELNLSSLELGDSALYFCASSVVQGGGYTFGSGTRLTVV.